The rows below give T cell receptor beta chains drawn from one sample of a study of T cell responses to AZD1222 COVID-19 vaccine. Libraries were prepared by immunoSEQ multiplex PCR; TCRdb keeps only in-frame clonotypes and omits some of them. The sample lists about 160,000 clones, 92% seen once, with 4.4% in the top ten. Sequenced here: peripheral blood, sampled on day 0 of MenACWY control vaccination. These receptor sequences come from an adult in good health. Each CDR3 is given with its conserved first and last residue.

V gene	J gene	CDR3 protein
TRBV27	TRBJ2-7	CASSFRGQGFEQYF
TRBV11-2	TRBJ1-1	CASSFQNTEAFF
TRBV13	TRBJ2-3	CASSSSGWRDTHTDTQYF
TRBV15	TRBJ2-1	CATSRDPGENNEQFF
TRBV3-1/TRBV3-2	TRBJ1-3	CASSQYKEGNTIYF
TRBV5-1	TRBJ1-1	CASSLRGQPMNTEAFF
TRBV5-5	TRBJ2-3	CASSLERGLSDTQYF
TRBV7-9	TRBJ1-2	CASSLTQRSDYGYTF
TRBV28	TRBJ1-1	CASSSPSLRGRNEAFF
TRBV30	TRBJ1-1	CAWWGNTEAFF
TRBV9	TRBJ1-1	CASSVGRGTEAFF
TRBV7-2	TRBJ2-3	CASSSPGLAARTDTQYF
TRBV6-6	TRBJ1-3	CASSPGQGNTIYF
TRBV2	TRBJ1-3	CASPGGRDRTIYF
TRBV5-1	TRBJ2-1	CASSRGRADEQFF
TRBV3-1/TRBV3-2	TRBJ1-2	CASSQAGTGGRDGYTF
TRBV28	TRBJ2-4	CASSFGGQGTAKNIQYF